The TCR beta chain described here comes from a study of long-term antiretroviral therapy in people with HIV. Samples were assayed with immunoSEQ v3.0 at survey level. Libraries were prepared by immunoSEQ multiplex PCR; TCRdb keeps only in-frame clonotypes and omits some of them. Of tens of thousands of clones listed, about four fifths were seen once; the top ten hold more than 7%. The table lists this clone with a few counts. Its antigen is as yet unknown. Study-level findings and limits: Information pertaining to ART adherence, viral resistance or therapeutic modifications was not obtained.

The sequence was obtained from a man in his forties or fifties with HIV. The source material was unsorted PBMCs, sampled at the start of antiretroviral therapy.

The DNA of the CDR3 is TGTGCCTGGAGACCCAGCGGGAACTCCTTCAATCAGCCCCAGCATTTT. Translating gives CAWRPSGNSFNQPQHF. The rearrangement joins TRBV30 to TRBJ1-5; D gene ambiguous. Germline V gives CDR1 GTSNPN, CDR2 SVGIG (reference sequence). Trimming took 3 bases from V and 3 from J, leaving 18 bases between them. The CDR3 loop spans 16 amino acids.